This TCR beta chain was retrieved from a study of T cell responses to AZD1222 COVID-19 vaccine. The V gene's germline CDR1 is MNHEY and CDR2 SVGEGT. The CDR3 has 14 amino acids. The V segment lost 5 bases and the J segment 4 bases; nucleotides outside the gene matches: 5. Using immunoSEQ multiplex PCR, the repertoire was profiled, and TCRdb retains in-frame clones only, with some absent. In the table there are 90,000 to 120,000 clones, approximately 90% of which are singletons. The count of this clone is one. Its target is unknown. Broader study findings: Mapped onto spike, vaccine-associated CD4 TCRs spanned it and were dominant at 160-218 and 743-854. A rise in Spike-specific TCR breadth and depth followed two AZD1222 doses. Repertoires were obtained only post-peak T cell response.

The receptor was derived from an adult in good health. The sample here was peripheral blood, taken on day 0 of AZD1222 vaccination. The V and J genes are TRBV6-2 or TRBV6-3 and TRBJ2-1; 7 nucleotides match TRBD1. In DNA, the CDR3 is TGTGCCAGCAGTCACGGACAGGTTTACAATGAGCAGTTCTTC. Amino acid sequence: CASSHGQVYNEQFF.